What follows describes a single TCR beta chain. Each patient's relapse followed autologous stem cell transplantation, and brentuximab vedotin exposure varied. The source of the sample is a study of PD-1 blockade in classical Hodgkin lymphoma. In the study overall: It was nivolumab at 3 mg/kg, given intravenously every 2 weeks, that patients received.

The germline V gene encodes CDR1 MGHDK and CDR2 SYGVNS. V was shortened by 1 base and J by 4 bases, with 13 bases between the two germline ends. The CDR3 spans 15 residues. Only in-frame clones appear in the TCRdb table, and some are missing; sequencing was by immunoSEQ multiplex PCR. The table includes 25,000 or so clones, about 71% detected once. This TCR derives from a human donor with classical Hodgkin lymphoma. The chain links TRBV25-1 to TRBJ2-5, with a weak D call TRBD2 (6 bases). This material consisted of peripheral blood mononuclear cells (PBMCs), taken at baseline. The CDR3 is CASSEWVGRGETQYF. The CDR3 nucleotides are TGTGCCAGCAGTGAATGGGTAGGGCGGGGAGAGACCCAGTACTTC.